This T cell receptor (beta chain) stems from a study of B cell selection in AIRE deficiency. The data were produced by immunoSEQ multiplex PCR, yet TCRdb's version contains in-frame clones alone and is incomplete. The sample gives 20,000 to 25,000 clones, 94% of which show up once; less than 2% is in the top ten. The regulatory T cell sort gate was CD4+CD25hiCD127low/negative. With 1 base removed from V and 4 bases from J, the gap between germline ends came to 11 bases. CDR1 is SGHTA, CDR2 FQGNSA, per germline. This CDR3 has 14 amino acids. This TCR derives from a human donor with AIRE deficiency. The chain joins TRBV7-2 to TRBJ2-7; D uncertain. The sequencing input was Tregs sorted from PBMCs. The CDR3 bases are TGTGCCAGCAGCTTAGTGGCTATTTCTTACGAGCAGTACTTC. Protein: CASSLVAISYEQYF.